A single count supports the clone carrying this T cell receptor (beta chain). Per the original data handling: Estimation of nucleated cell counts relied on the amplification of reference gene primers. Clones were sequenced by immunoSEQ multiplex PCR, and TCRdb holds only the in-frame ones, with some missing. V, J and clone size reflect that table, while D and trimming were determined from the DNA. Counted here are around 370,000 clones, 88% occurring once; the ten biggest clones make up 6% to 8%. The CDR3 runs 14 residues. Germline-derived CDR1 and CDR2 are LNHDA and SQIVND (reference sequence). Trimming pared 2 bases from V and 6 bases from J, leaving 14 bases between. This record belongs to a study of blood T cell repertoires in COVID-19. Turning to the study itself: Acute and convalescent COVID-19 samples came from the United States, Italy and Spain.

Seattle patients were enrolled during active infection and followed longitudinally. This receptor was obtained from a woman in her seventies with COVID-19, enrolled during active disease. The gene calls are TRBV19 and TRBJ2-7, with D possibly TRBD2 on 6 matching bases. Sequenced input: peripheral blood. As DNA, the CDR3 is TGTGCCAGTAGTATATCGGGGGTTGTAGGCGAGCAGTACTTC. It is translated as CASSISGVVGEQYF.